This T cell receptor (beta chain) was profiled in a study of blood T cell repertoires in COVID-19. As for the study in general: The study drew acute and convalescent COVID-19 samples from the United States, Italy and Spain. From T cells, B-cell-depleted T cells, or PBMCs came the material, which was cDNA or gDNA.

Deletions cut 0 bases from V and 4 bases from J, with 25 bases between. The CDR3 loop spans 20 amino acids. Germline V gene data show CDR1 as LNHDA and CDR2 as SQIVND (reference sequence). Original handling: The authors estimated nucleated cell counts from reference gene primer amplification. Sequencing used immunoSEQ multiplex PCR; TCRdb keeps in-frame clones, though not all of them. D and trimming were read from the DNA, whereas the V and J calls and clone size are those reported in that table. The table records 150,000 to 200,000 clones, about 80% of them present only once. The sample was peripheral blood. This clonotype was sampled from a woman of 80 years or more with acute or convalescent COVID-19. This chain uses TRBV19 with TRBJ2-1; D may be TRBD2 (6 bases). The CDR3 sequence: CASSIDHSRGGNRRYNEQFF. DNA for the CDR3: TGTGCCAGTAGTATAGATCACTCGCGGGGCGGGAATAGGAGGTACAATGAGCAGTTCTTC.